This TCR beta chain was documented in a study of T cells expressing NK-cell markers. Study overall: HCMV seropositivity characterized seven of the eight sequenced donors, and seronegativity one.

Using the 5' RACE reads, TCRdb records one entry per CDR3 protein without DNA. There are 400,000 to 450,000 distinct CDR3 sequences in the sample, with 7.3% held by the top ten. Germline V gene data show CDR1 as SQVTM and CDR2 as ANQGSEA. This CDR3 spans 15 amino acids. Study-wide results and limits: The contribution of dominant NKG2C+ clonotypes to CD8+ T cells in six donors was 1.0-7.0%.

To note about this clonotype: Its antigen remains unidentified.

Material for sequencing was blood T cells: a sorted CD56 or NKG2C T cell subset, CD4+ or CD8+ T cells, or bulk PBMC T cells (not recorded which). The chain employs TRBV29-1 and TRBJ2-3; TCRdb's D call, TRBD2, is unchecked because there is no DNA. The clonotype originates from a woman between 18 and 70 years old in good health. CDR3 protein: CSVEDLAGLADTQYF.